Listed below are T cell receptor beta chains from one sample, sequenced in a study of tumor-infiltrating lymphocytes in primary liver carcinoma. One entry per CDR3 protein, called by TCRdb with MiXCR from the multiplex PCR reads. The profile covers some 180,000 distinct CDR3 sequences, with about 55% appearing a single time and approximately 65% taken by the ten largest. The sequenced sample was peripheral blood. The receptors originated from a man aged 35-49 years with primary liver carcinoma and hepatitis B virus infection. CDR3s include the opening cysteine and the closing phenylalanine or tryptophan. Fields, in order: V gene, D gene, clone size, J gene, CDR3 protein, CDR3 DNA. A D gene is named only where the DNA matches it firmly. Clone size is given for some rows only: seen once, a few or many times, or a class if the clone is expanded.

V: TRBV12-3/TRBV12-4
D: -
size: -
J: TRBJ2-2
CDR3: CASSLSRSGELFF
DNA: TGTGCCAGCAGTCTCTCGCGGAGCGGGGAGCTGTTTTTT

V: TRBV6-5
D: TRBD2
size: -
J: TRBJ2-6
CDR3: CASSLGGGPSGANVLTF
DNA: TGTGCCAGCAGCCTCGGGGGGGGGCCCTCTGGGGCCAACGTCCTGACTTTC

V: TRBV2
D: TRBD1
size: -
J: TRBJ2-2
CDR3: CASSEGSGGIGELFF
DNA: TGTGCCAGCAGTGAGGGGTCAGGGGGCATCGGGGAGCTGTTTTTT

V: TRBV5-1
D: TRBD2
size: -
J: TRBJ2-7
CDR3: CASSTTGTSVPYEKYF
DNA: TGCGCCAGCAGCACAACCGGGACTAGTGTGCCCTACGAGAAGTACTTC

V: TRBV11-2
D: -
size: many
J: TRBJ2-4
CDR3: CASSYLNNKNIQYF
DNA: TGTGCCAGCAGCTATCTCAATAACAAAAACATTCAGTACTTC

V: TRBV4-1
D: TRBD2
size: -
J: TRBJ2-1
CDR3: CASSQKGLAGGLNYNEQFF
DNA: TGCGCCAGCAGCCAAAAGGGACTAGCGGGAGGGCTAAACTACAATGAGCAGTTCTTC

V: TRBV5-5
D: TRBD1
size: -
J: TRBJ2-7
CDR3: CASTPGTVYEQYF
DNA: TGTGCCAGCACCCCCGGGACAGTGTACGAGCAGTACTTC

V: TRBV29-1
D: -
size: -
J: TRBJ2-5
CDR3: CTVEGAREETQYF
DNA: TGCACCGTTGAAGGGGCCAGGGAGGAGACTCAGTACTTC

V: TRBV29-1
D: TRBD1
size: -
J: TRBJ1-1
CDR3: CSVTGTVYTEAFF
DNA: TGCAGCGTAACAGGGACAGTGTACACTGAAGCTTTCTTT

V: TRBV4-1
D: -
size: -
J: TRBJ2-4
CDR3: CASSRNLLPGGIQYF
DNA: TGCGCCAGCAGCCGAAACCTACTTCCTGGGGGCATTCAGTACTTC

V: TRBV29-1
D: -
size: many
J: TRBJ1-1
CDR3: CSVEGMNTEAFF
DNA: TGCAGCGTTGAAGGCATGAACACTGAAGCTTTCTTT

V: TRBV11-2
D: -
size: many
J: TRBJ2-7
CDR3: CASSLDPEDPGGPPYFFYEQYF
DNA: TGTGCCAGCAGCTTAGATCCGGAGGATCCCGGGGGCCCACCTTATTTTTTCTACGAGCAGTACTTC

V: TRBV29-1
D: -
size: -
J: TRBJ2-2
CDR3: CISGGQGANTGELFF
DNA: TGCATCTCGGGGGGGCAGGGGGCTAACACCGGGGAGCTGTTTTTT

V: TRBV6-5
D: TRBD1
size: -
J: TRBJ2-7
CDR3: CASSSGTVSGYEQYF
DNA: TGTGCCAGCAGTTCCGGGACAGTGTCCGGGTACGAGCAGTACTTC

V: TRBV28
D: TRBD2
size: -
J: TRBJ2-1
CDR3: CASRTSGGSYNEQFF
DNA: TGTGCCAGCAGGACTAGCGGGGGCTCCTACAATGAGCAGTTCTTC

V: TRBV11-2
D: -
size: -
J: TRBJ2-1
CDR3: CANSLGFGVSTANEQFF
DNA: TGTGCCAACAGCTTAGGGTTTGGTGTATCGACAGCAAATGAGCAGTTCTTC

V: TRBV14
D: -
size: many
J: TRBJ2-7
CDR3: CASRMGGLLEQYF
DNA: TGTGCCAGCAGGATGGGAGGACTCCTGGAGCAGTACTTC

V: TRBV28
D: -
size: -
J: TRBJ2-1
CDR3: CASIPNSRHDEQFF
DNA: TGTGCCAGCATCCCAAATTCGCGCCACGATGAGCAGTTCTTC

V: TRBV6-5
D: -
size: -
J: TRBJ2-7
CDR3: CASSPSRDKVEQYF
DNA: TGTGCCAGCAGTCCATCTCGGGACAAGGTGGAGCAGTACTTC

V: TRBV6-5
D: -
size: few
J: TRBJ2-7
CDR3: CASSYSADYEQYF
DNA: TGTGCCAGCAGTTACTCGGCAGACTACGAGCAGTACTTC

V: TRBV29-1
D: -
size: many
J: TRBJ1-4
CDR3: CSVGMLGLDEKLFF
DNA: TGCAGCGTTGGGATGCTAGGGTTGGACGAAAAACTGTTTTTT

V: TRBV5-1
D: -
size: once
J: TRBJ2-3
CDR3: CAISLHVDTQYF
DNA: TGCGCCATCAGCTTGCATGTGGATACGCAGTATTTT

V: TRBV7-9
D: TRBD2
size: many
J: TRBJ2-7
CDR3: CASSFPSTVGLAGAHEQYF
DNA: TGTGCCAGCAGCTTCCCCTCAACGGTGGGACTAGCGGGAGCCCACGAGCAGTACTTC

V: TRBV11-3
D: -
size: -
J: TRBJ2-1
CDR3: CANSRAEEQLF
DNA: TGTGCCAACAGCCGAGCGGAAGAGCAGCTCTTC

V: TRBV29-1
D: -
size: -
J: TRBJ1-4
CDR3: CSVEDRQGSEKLFF
DNA: TGCAGCGTTGAAGATCGGCAGGGTAGTGAAAAACTGTTTTTT

V: TRBV25-1
D: -
size: -
J: TRBJ2-7
CDR3: CAGSEDTYEQYF
DNA: TGTGCCGGCAGTGAAGACACCTACGAGCAGTACTTC